The clone carrying this T cell receptor (beta chain) was seen ten or more times. Antigen specificity is unknown. The CDR3 contains 16 residues. From germline, CDR1 is SEHNR and CDR2 FQNEAQ (reference sequence). V dropped 5 bases and J dropped 6; count of bases not matched to a gene: 6. A sample-barcoded 5' primer and a J-beta primer mix were used in a second PCR of about 7 to 11 cycles. TCRdb processed the 5' RACE reads anew with MiXCR; each CDR3 protein has one entry. The sample holds about 580,000 distinct CDR3 sequences, about 45% seen once. This record comes from a study of blood T cells in healthy people across ages. Study observations and caveats: Older individuals had lower TCR beta diversity per million T cells (the decline was roughly linear). Total diversity from one million sequenced T cells was likely underestimated. A strong correlation was found between TCR beta diversity and the percentage of naive T cells.

The V gene is TRBV7-9, the J gene TRBJ2-3; TRBD2 matches at 15 bases. This TCR was recovered from a man older than 75 in good health. The sequencing sample was made of blood. In nucleotides, the CDR3 is TGTGCCAGCAGCCCATGGACTAGCGGGAGGGGCGATACGCAGTATTTT. Protein: CASSPWTSGRGDTQYF.